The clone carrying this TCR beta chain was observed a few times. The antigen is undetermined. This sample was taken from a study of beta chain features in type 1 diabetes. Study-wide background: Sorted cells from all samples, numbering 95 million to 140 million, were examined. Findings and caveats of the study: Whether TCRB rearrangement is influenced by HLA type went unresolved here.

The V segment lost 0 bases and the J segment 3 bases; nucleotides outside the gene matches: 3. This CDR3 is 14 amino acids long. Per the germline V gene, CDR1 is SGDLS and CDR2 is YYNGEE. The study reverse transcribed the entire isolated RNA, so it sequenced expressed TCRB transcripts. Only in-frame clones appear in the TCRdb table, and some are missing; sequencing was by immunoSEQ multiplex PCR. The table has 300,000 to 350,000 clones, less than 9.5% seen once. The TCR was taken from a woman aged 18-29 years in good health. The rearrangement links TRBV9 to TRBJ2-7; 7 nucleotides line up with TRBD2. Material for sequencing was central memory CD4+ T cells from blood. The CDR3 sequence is CASSVGGSVYEQYF. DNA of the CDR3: TGTGCCAGCAGCGTAGGCGGGAGTGTCTACGAGCAGTACTTC. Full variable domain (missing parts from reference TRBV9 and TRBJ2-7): DSGVTQTPKHLITATGQRVTLRCSPRSGDLSVYWYQQSLDQGLQFLIQYYNGEERAKGNILERFSAQQFPDLHSELNLSSLELGDSALYFCASSVGGSVYEQYFGPGTRLTVT.